This TCR beta chain came from a study of blood T cell repertoires in COVID-19. In the study overall: There were acute and convalescent COVID-19 samples, and they came from the United States, Italy and Spain. From T cells, B-cell-depleted T cells, or PBMCs came the material, which was cDNA or gDNA.

Germline CDR1 reads MNHEY; CDR2 reads SVGAGI. V lost 3 bases to trimming and J lost 11 bases, with 22 bases between them. The CDR3 contains 15 residues. Per the study methods: Estimation of nucleated cell counts was performed using reference gene primer amplification. Generated by immunoSEQ multiplex PCR, the TCRdb table keeps only in-frame clones and is missing some. V and J calls and clone size are given by that table; D and trimming were obtained from the DNA. Counted here are under 250,000 clones, about 80% occurring once; the ten biggest clones make up about 2.3%. The clonotype comes from a woman aged 55-69 years with acute or convalescent COVID-19. Sequenced input: peripheral blood. The gene calls are TRBV6-5 and TRBJ1-1; maybe TRBD1 (5 bases). DNA of the CDR3: TGTGCCAGCAGTTATAGGGCAGCGGGGCGGTCGGGGGCTTTCTTT. This sequence encodes CASSYRAAGRSGAFF.